This T cell receptor (beta chain) stems from a study of blood T cell repertoires in COVID-19. About the study: The United States, Italy and Spain supplied acute and convalescent COVID-19 samples. From T cells, B-cell-depleted T cells, or PBMCs came the material, which was cDNA or gDNA.

CDR1 is LNHDA and CDR2 is SQIVND in the germline V gene (reference sequence). V was cut by 10 bases and J by 4 bases, with 10 bases left in between. The CDR3 is 11 residues long. In the study's own analysis: Amplification of reference gene primers provided the estimated nucleated cell counts. Method: immunoSEQ multiplex PCR; TCRdb's copy keeps in-frame clones and lacks some. Clone size and the V and J calls come from that table; the DNA yielded D and trimming. The table lists 200,000 to 300,000 clones, 75% to 90% of them singletons, with nearly 2% in the top ten. The chain is built from TRBV19 and TRBJ1-1; D remains ambiguous. Sequencing used peripheral blood. The TCR sequence derives from a young man with active or convalescent COVID-19. The CDR3 is CATTAGTEAFF. CDR3 DNA sequence: TGTGCCACAACAGCGGGCACTGAAGCTTTCTTT.